The present T cell receptor (beta chain) was sequenced within a study of T cells in Graves' hyperthyroidism and ophthalmopathy. V was clipped by 6 bases and J by 1 base; unmatched bases: 6. There are 14 residues in the CDR3. Germline lookup yields CDR1 SNHLY and CDR2 FYNNEI. Preceding any ophthalmopathy symptoms, the blood sample dates from first hyperthyroidism diagnosis. This clonotype has a count of ten or more. No antigen is known for it. Amplified TCR beta CDR3 regions derived from RNA transcripts. TCR CDR3 underwent first-round RT-PCR with the HTBI primer set. TCRdb independently ran MiXCR on the multiplex PCR reads; one entry per CDR3 protein. The sample lists over 120,000 distinct CDR3 sequences; less than 25% were seen once. Study observations and caveats: Also found in blood were most expanded thyroid clonotypes above 0.001.

This chain joins TRBV2 and TRBJ2-7, with 7 bases fitting TRBD1. The sequence derives from a woman between 45 and 60 years old with Graves' hyperthyroidism that later progressed to Graves' ophthalmopathy. Sequencing was performed on blood. In nucleotides, the CDR3 is TGTGCCAGCAGATCCCCGGGACAGTCCTACGAGCAGTACTTC. Translation: CASRSPGQSYEQYF.